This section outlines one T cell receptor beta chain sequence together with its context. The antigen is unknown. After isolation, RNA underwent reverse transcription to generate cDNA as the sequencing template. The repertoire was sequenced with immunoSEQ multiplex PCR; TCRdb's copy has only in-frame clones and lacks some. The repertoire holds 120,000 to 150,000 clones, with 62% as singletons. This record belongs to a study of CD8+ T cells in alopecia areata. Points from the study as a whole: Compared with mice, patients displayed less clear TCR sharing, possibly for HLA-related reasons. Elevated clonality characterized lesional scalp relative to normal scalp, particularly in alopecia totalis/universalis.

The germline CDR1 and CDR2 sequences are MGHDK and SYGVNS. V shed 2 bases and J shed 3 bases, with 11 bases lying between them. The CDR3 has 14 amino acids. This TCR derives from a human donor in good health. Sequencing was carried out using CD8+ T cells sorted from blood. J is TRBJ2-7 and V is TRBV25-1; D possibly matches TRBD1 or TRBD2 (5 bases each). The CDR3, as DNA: TGTGCCAGCAGTGAACGGGGCACCATCTACGAGCAGTACTTC. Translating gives CASSERGTIYEQYF.